The 28 T cell receptor beta chains presented below share a single source sample, sequenced in a study of tumor and adjacent non-tumor tissue in lung cancer. This sample's RNA came from whole unsorted tissue. TCRbeta libraries were built with three rounds of nested PCR, modified from ARM-PCR. TCRdb itself ran the multiplex PCR reads through MiXCR, one entry per CDR3 protein. The repertoire has under 100,000 distinct CDR3 sequences, about 66% of them found once; the top ten carry around 14%. Sequenced input: lung tumor tissue. The receptors originated from a man in his 70s with non-small cell lung cancer.

Remarks on this clonotype: A much larger clone lies a single base off, so this may be a read error. V usage is TRBV4-1 and J usage is TRBJ2-5, with TRBD2 matching 12 bases. The CDR3 has 19 amino acids. V was pared by 6 bases and J by 1 base, with 15 bases of the junction left unmatched. Germline CDR1 and CDR2: MGHRA and YSYEKL. Here the CDR3 DNA reads TGCGCCAGCAGGCAGGATCGACTAGCGGGAGATACGAGCCAAGAGACCCAGTACTTC. Its translation is CASRQDRLAGDTSQETQYF.

About this clonotype itself: It is likely a read error, because the conserved phenylalanine at the end of the CDR3 is missing. The rearrangement joins TRBV11-2 to TRBJ2-1; 8 bases are a match to TRBD2. CDR1 and CDR2 (germline): SGHAT, FQNNGV. The CDR3 extends over 16 amino acids. The J segment lost 3 bases and the V segment lost 9 bases, leaving 13 bases of the junction unmatched. The CDR3 bases are TGTGCCAGAAGGCCAACTAGCGGTGGAAACTACAATGAGCAGTTCATC. Translated, it gives CARRPTSGGNYNEQFI.

Concerning this clonotype: A single base separates this from a much larger clone, so it may be a read error. The V and J genes are TRBV5-4 and TRBJ2-3, with TRBD2 as a possible D gene (5 bases). CDR1 is SGHNT and CDR2 is YYREEE in the germline V gene (reference sequence). This CDR3 is 17 amino acids long. Trimming took 4 bases from V and 1 from J, leaving 19 bases between them. The CDR3: CASSPRFGSSGTDTQYF. The CDR3, as DNA: TGTGCCAGCAGCCCCCGTTTTGGGAGCTCGGGCACAGATACGCAGTATTTT.

This clonotype has at least ten counts. This chain connects TRBV5-1 to TRBJ1-5; no firm D call. Deletions cut 0 bases from V and 2 bases from J, with 6 bases between. This CDR3 region has 14 residues. CDR1 and CDR2 from the germline V gene are SGHRS and YFSETQ. The CDR3, as DNA: TGCGCCAGCAGCTTGGACGGGGGCAATCAGCCCCAGCATTTT. This gives the protein CASSLDGGNQPQHF.

This clonotype was seen ten or more times. V usage is TRBV28 and J usage is TRBJ2-7; 7 nucleotides line up with TRBD2. Trimming cost V 7 bases and J 6 bases; bases outside gene matches: 9. Per the germline V gene, CDR1 is MDHEN and CDR2 is SYDVKM. The CDR3 is 13 residues long. This CDR3 reads CASTLGRGTEQYF. The CDR3 DNA is TGTGCCAGCACCCTGGGGAGGGGTACCGAGCAGTACTTC.

With respect to this clonotype: A much larger clone is a single base away; this may be a read error. This chain connects TRBV5-1 to TRBJ2-1; D is ambiguous. V lost 5 bases and J lost 3, with 6 bases in between. Germline V gene data show CDR1 as SGHRS and CDR2 as YFSETQ. The CDR3 loop spans 12 amino acids. DNA of the CDR3: TGCGCCAGCAGTCGTGTCTACAATGAGCAGTTCTTC. Its protein is CASSRVYNEQFF.

Concerning this clonotype: This sequence may be a read error, since a much larger clone differs from it by one base. The chain links TRBV20-1 to TRBJ2-3, with 7 bases fitting TRBD2. CDR1 is DFQATT, CDR2 SNEGSKA, per germline (reference sequence). This CDR3 is 12 amino acids long. The CDR3 here is CSASTSTDTHYF. The CDR3 DNA sequence: TGCAGTGCTTCGACTAGCACAGATACGCACTATTTT.

This clonotype was seen a handful of times. CDR3 sequence (DNA): TGCAGCGTTGACGGGGGGGCCGGGAGGACGCAGTATTTT. Residues: CSVDGGAGRTQYF. The chain combines TRBV29-1 with TRBJ2-3; 8 positions match TRBD2. This CDR3 has 13 residues. Germline V gives CDR1 SQVTM, CDR2 ANQGSEA. J was trimmed by 9 bases and V by 3 bases; bases with no gene match: 8.

About this clonotype: Mismatch with germline at one junction end may stem from a read error. This chain connects TRBV6-5 to TRBJ2-2; TRBD1 aligns across 12 bases. CDR3 size: 17 residues. The germline CDR1 and CDR2 sequences are MNHEY and SVGAGI. CDR3 loop: CTSSYSGQGAEIGELFF. DNA of the CDR3: TGTACCAGCAGTTACTCGGGACAGGGGGCCGAGATCGGGGAGCTGTTTTTT.

The table lists this clonotype with a few counts. A single base separates this from a much larger clone, so it may be a read error. The chain couples TRBV5-6 to TRBJ2-1; D is undetermined. The CDR3 extends over 18 amino acids. Germline-derived CDR1 and CDR2 are SGHDT and YYEEEE. Trimming took off 0 bases at V and 8 bases at J, with 24 bases between the two ends. This CDR3 is CASSLAPFNPRVYDEQFF. In DNA, the CDR3 is TGTGCCAGCAGCTTGGCCCCTTTCAATCCCCGTGTTTACGATGAGCAGTTCTTC.

About this clonotype itself: Relative to the germline gene, one junction end is altered; a read error may explain this. V usage is TRBV11-1 and J usage is TRBJ2-1, with unresolved D. This CDR3 region has 16 residues. CDR1 and CDR2 (germline): SGHAT, FQDESV (reference sequence). The CDR3: CASSLVTVRSYNERFF. CDR3 nucleotides: TGTGCCAGCAGCTTAGTTACCGTCCGCTCCTACAATGAGCGGTTCTTC.

Comments on this clonotype: One junction end disagrees with the germline gene, perhaps due to a read error. The genes are TRBV15 and TRBJ2-3; possible D gene TRBD2, 6 bases. Germline CDR1 reads LNHNV; CDR2 reads YYDKDF (reference sequence). CDR3 size: 17 residues. The CDR3 DNA reads as TGTGCCAACAGCTTCCGACTAGTGGGATTTGTCACAGATACACAGTATTTT. It codes for CANSFRLVGFVTDTQYF.

With respect to this clonotype: At one end, the junction sequence differs from germline, possibly due to a read error. The J gene is TRBJ1-1, the V gene TRBV20-1; 11 bases are shared with TRBD1. The CDR3 length is 16 residues. Germline V gene sequence: CDR1 DFQATT, CDR2 SNEGSKA (reference sequence). The CDR3 DNA is TGCAGTGCTAGAGTGTATACCGGGACAGGGGGTACTGATGCTTTCTTT. It translates to CSARVYTGTGGTDAFF.

To note about this clonotype: A much bigger clone sits one base away, suggesting this may be a read error. The V and J genes are TRBV12-5 and TRBJ1-4; D not certain. Germline-derived CDR1 and CDR2 are LGHNT and FRNRAP. CDR3 size: 12 residues. This chain's CDR3 is CVSGSTRWFLFF. CDR3 DNA sequence: TGTGTTAGTGGCTCCACTCGGTGGTTCCTGTTTTTT.

This clonotype was observed at least ten times. V is TRBV4-2 and J is TRBJ2-5; 8 nucleotides line up with TRBD2. Germline V lookup: CDR1 LGHNA, CDR2 YNFKEQ. There are 14 residues in the CDR3. V was pared by 6 bases and J by 5 bases, with 8 bases of the junction left unmatched. The CDR3 nucleotides are TGTGCCAGCAGTCGCGGGACTAGACGGGAGACCCAGTACTTC. It codes for CASSRGTRRETQYF.

As to this clonotype: A much larger clone is a single base away; this may be a read error. This chain links TRBV5-5 with TRBJ2-7; 7 positions match TRBD1. In germline, CDR1 is SGHKS, CDR2 YYEKEE (reference sequence). The CDR3 covers 12 residues. The chain's CDR3 is CTSSLVGQREYF. CDR3 DNA sequence: TGTACCAGCAGCTTGGTGGGACAGAGGGAGTACTTC. The full variable domain, its missing parts supplied by reference TRBV5-5 and TRBJ2-7, is DAGVTQSPTHLIKTRGQQVTLRCSPISGHKSVSWYQQVLGQGPQFIFQYYEKEERGRGNFPDRFSARQFPNYSSELNVNALLLGDSALYLCTSSLVGQREYFGPGTRLTVT.

CDR3 region: CASTLGRDRAYEQYF. In DNA, the CDR3 is TGTGCCAGCACATTGGGTCGGGACAGGGCCTACGAGCAGTACTTC. The gene calls are TRBV5-6 and TRBJ2-7; 9 bases line up with TRBD1. Germline trimming cut 6 bases from V and 2 bases from J; bases unmatched to any gene: 9. Germline CDR1 reads SGHDT; CDR2 reads YYEEEE. The CDR3 loop spans 15 amino acids.

For this clonotype: Germline is not matched at one junction end, which may reflect a read error. The rearrangement joins TRBV10-2 to TRBJ2-2; a weak D match, TRBD1 (6 bases). CDR1 WSHSY and CDR2 SAAADI come from the germline V gene. The CDR3 contains 15 residues. The CDR3, as DNA: TGCGCCAGCAGTGATTGGGGGCGCCCCACCAGGGAGCTGTTCTTT. Translation: CASSDWGRPTRELFF.

As concerns this clonotype: A read error may produce the germline difference seen at one junction end. V usage is TRBV20-1 and J usage is TRBJ1-5; the match to TRBD1 covers 10 bases. The CDR3 is 15 amino acids. Germline CDR1 is DFQATT and CDR2 is SNEGSKA (reference sequence). CDR3 residues: CSAKKGQGNNQSQHF. DNA of the CDR3: TGCAGTGCTAAGAAGGGACAGGGGAACAATCAGTCCCAGCATTTT.

This clonotype was seen at least ten times. The genes are TRBV6-5 and TRBJ1-2; 8 bases align to TRBD1. The CDR3 runs to 17 residues. Germline CDR1 is MNHEY and CDR2 is SVGAGI. V gave up 6 bases and J gave up 8 bases; unmatched junction bases: 20. CDR3 region: CASRPQGQGLLPFGYTF. The DNA of the CDR3 is TGTGCCAGCAGACCACAAGGACAGGGCCTACTTCCTTTCGGCTACACCTTC.

As concerns this clonotype: One end of the junction fails to match germline, which may point to a read error. The rearrangement joins TRBV29-1 to TRBJ2-3, with 14 bases lining up with TRBD2. This CDR3 region has 15 residues. CDR1 SQVTM and CDR2 ANQGSEA come from the germline V gene. The CDR3 protein is CSVGLAGGHTDTQYF. CDR3 sequence (DNA): TGCAGTGTTGGACTAGCGGGGGGCCACACAGATACGCAGTATTTT.

For this clonotype: One end of the junction varies from germline; a read error may be responsible. The chain has TRBV7-8 and TRBJ2-7; 10 nucleotides agree with TRBD1. Germline V CDR1 and CDR2: SGHVS, FQNEAQ. The CDR3 has 15 residues. The CDR3 DNA reads TGTGTCAGCAGCCTTGGACAGGGGGGGGCCAACGATCAGTACTTC. This codes for CVSSLGQGGANDQYF.

This clonotype was found a few times. A read error may explain this, as a much larger clone is one base away. The chain recombines TRBV5-8 with TRBJ1-1; D call uncertain. CDR1 is SGHTS, CDR2 YDEGEE, per germline. The CDR3 covers 12 residues. The CDR3 DNA reads as TGTGCCAGCAGCTTGGTGAACAGTGAAGCTTTCTTT. As protein: CASSLVNSEAFF.

Concerning this clonotype itself: Sequence at one end of the junction differs from germline and may be a read error. This sequence joins TRBV28 and TRBJ2-3, with D uncertain. This CDR3 has 12 residues. CDR1 and CDR2 from the germline V gene are MDHEN and SYDVKM. The CDR3 spells CASSSRTATQYF. The CDR3 nucleotides read TGTGCCAGCAGTTCTCGCACAGCTACGCAGTATTTT. Combining the CDR3 with reference TRBV28 and TRBJ2-3 gives the whole variable domain DVKVTQSSRYLVKRTGEKVFLECVQDMDHENMFWYRQDPGLGLRLIYFSYDVKMKEKGDIPEGYSVSREKKERFSLILESASTNQTSMYLCASSSRTATQYFGPGTRLTVL.

This chain connects TRBV5-1 to TRBJ2-2; D unclear. The CDR3 spans 13 residues. Germline CDR1 SGHRS, CDR2 YFSETQ. V was shortened by 5 bases and J by 3 bases, with 8 bases between the two germline ends. CDR3: CASRYWDTGELFF. The CDR3 region has the DNA TGCGCCAGCAGATACTGGGACACCGGGGAGCTGTTTTTT.

This clonotype is large within its sample. The rearrangement joins TRBV11-1 to TRBJ2-5; TRBD1 matches 8 bases. Germline lookup yields CDR1 SGHAT and CDR2 FQDESV (reference sequence). Trimming removed 5 bases from V and 2 bases from J; junction bases left unmatched: 7. The CDR3 has 15 amino acids. CDR3 amino acids: CASSPRGTGQETQYF. The CDR3 nucleotides read TGTGCCAGCAGCCCGAGGGGGACAGGACAAGAGACCCAGTACTTC.

This clonotype was seen more than once but under ten times. Just one base apart from a much larger clone, this may be a read error. The CDR3 ends on some other residue instead of the conserved phenylalanine or tryptophan, so this is likely a read error. The chain is built from TRBV10-1 and TRBJ2-7; maybe TRBD2 (6 bases). Germline V gene data show CDR1 as WNHNN and CDR2 as SYGVQD (reference sequence). V lost 5 bases to trimming and J lost 9 bases, with 20 bases between them. This CDR3 contains 14 residues. CDR3 sequence: CASSPRDSPVGQYI. The CDR3 nucleotides read TGCGCCAGCAGTCCTCGGGACTCTCCAGTCGGGCAGTACATC.

V usage is TRBV4-1 and J usage is TRBJ2-4; D is possibly TRBD1 or TRBD2 (5 bases each). Per germline, CDR1 MGHRA and CDR2 YSYEKL. V lost 4 bases, J lost 1 base, and 14 bases lay in between. This CDR3 has 16 residues. CDR3 in DNA: TGCGCCAGCAGCCCATGGGGACGCGAGGCCAAAAACATTCAGTACTTC. Amino acids: CASSPWGREAKNIQYF.